This T cell receptor (beta chain) derives from a study of cytomegalovirus exposure and HLA in healthy donors. Germline CDR1 is GTSNPN and CDR2 is SVGIG (reference sequence). The CDR3 sequence is 14 residues long. V gave up 5 bases and J gave up 4 bases; unmatched junction bases: 3. PCR was performed using 60 Vbeta and 13 Jbeta primers. The data were produced by immunoSEQ multiplex PCR, yet TCRdb's version contains in-frame clones alone and is incomplete. In the table there are roughly 70,000 clones, approximately 82% of which are singletons. This clone was detected a few times. This clonotype was sampled from a man younger than 35 in good health and CMV-seronegative. Sequencing used PBMCs. This chain uses TRBV30 with TRBJ2-5, with TRBD2 matching 14 bases. CDR3: CAWGTSGSRETQYF. The CDR3 DNA sequence: TGTGCCTGGGGGACTAGCGGGAGCCGAGAGACCCAGTACTTC.